These 9 T cell receptor beta chains were all obtained from the same sample, sequenced in a study of T cell changes during pregnancy in multiple sclerosis. Sequenced by immunoSEQ multiplex PCR; TCRdb stores in-frame clones only, minus some. The profile shows 73,000 or so clones, about 89% of them singletons. This sample comprised peripheral blood, obtained in the second trimester of pregnancy. These receptor sequences come from a female donor with multiple sclerosis, enrolled in a pregnancy study.

The V gene is TRBV7-2, the J gene TRBJ2-7; 9 bases line up with TRBD1. Germline V gene lookup returns CDR1 SGHTA and CDR2 FQGNSA. The CDR3 length is 17 residues. Germline trimming cut 5 bases from V and 2 bases from J; bases unmatched to any gene: 13. DNA of the CDR3: TGTGCCAGCAGCCAAATAAGGGGACAGGGTACCGCCTACGAGCAGTACTTC. The encoded protein is CASSQIRGQGTAYEQYF.

This chain joins TRBV4-1 and TRBJ1-2; D is unresolved. From germline, CDR1 is MGHRA and CDR2 YSYEKL. This CDR3 contains 16 residues. The ends were cut back, 1 base at V and 3 bases at J, with 15 bases in the middle. As DNA, the CDR3 is TGCGCCAGCAGCCAAGGAGAGGCTCCGAGGGACTATGGCTACACCTTC. This sequence encodes CASSQGEAPRDYGYTF.

The genes are TRBV7-6 and TRBJ1-1; D gene ambiguous. CDR1 is SGHVS, CDR2 FNYEAQ, per germline. CDR3 length equals 12 residues. Trimming pared 5 bases from V and 5 bases from J, leaving 9 bases between. In DNA, the CDR3 is TGTGCCAGCAGCCAATTGCAGACTGAAGCTTTCTTT. This sequence encodes CASSQLQTEAFF.

The rearrangement uses TRBV7-2 and TRBJ1-4; unclear D gene. This CDR3 is 15 amino acids long. Trimming removed 3 bases from V and 7 bases from J, with 15 bases in between. The germline CDR1 and CDR2 sequences are SGHTA and FQGNSA. This chain's CDR3 is CASSFRAGNGEKLFF. The DNA of the CDR3 is TGTGCCAGCAGCTTTCGGGCGGGGAATGGTGAAAAACTGTTTTTT.

This sequence joins TRBV7-3 and TRBJ2-2, with D possibly being TRBD2 (6 bases). The CDR3 runs 15 residues. Germline V gene sequence: CDR1 SGHTA, CDR2 FQGTGA. Between the trimmed V and J ends, which lost 3 bases and 3 bases, there was a span of 11 bases. CDR3: CASSFERAHTGELFF. CDR3 sequence (DNA): TGTGCCAGCAGCTTTGAGCGGGCGCACACCGGGGAGCTGTTTTTT.

V is TRBV27 and J is TRBJ1-2; D not certain. The germline gives CDR1 MNHEY, CDR2 SMNVEV (reference sequence). The V gene lost 5 bases and the J gene lost 8 bases, with 18 bases spanning the gap. The CDR3 totals 14 residues. CDR3 sequence: CASSPGGLRGGYTF. The CDR3 coding sequence is TGTGCCAGCAGTCCCGGCGGGCTTCGAGGGGGCTACACCTTC.

A few counts support this clone. This sequence joins TRBV19 and TRBJ1-2; 10 bases are a match to TRBD1. This CDR3 has 18 residues. Germline V lookup: CDR1 LNHDA, CDR2 SQIVND (reference sequence). With 1 base clipped from V and 2 bases from J, the junction kept 10 bases outside the gene matches. This CDR3 is CASSIVGTGALVNYGYTF. The CDR3 region has the DNA TGTGCCAGTAGTATAGTTGGGACAGGGGCCCTGGTCAACTATGGCTACACCTTC. The whole variable domain, remainder taken from reference TRBV19 and TRBJ1-2, is DGGITQSPKYLFRKEGQNVTLSCEQNLNHDAMYWYRQDPGQGLRLIYYSQIVNDFQKGDIAEGYSVSREKKESFPLTVTSAQKNPTAFYLCASSIVGTGALVNYGYTFGSGTRLTVV.

The rearrangement joins TRBV7-4 to TRBJ2-3; D is unresolved. V lost 3 bases and J lost 1, with 5 bases in between. Looked up from germline, CDR1 is SGHVT and CDR2 is SQSDAQ. The CDR3 spans 13 residues. The CDR3 DNA reads TGTGCCAGCAGCTTCCCCTGCACAGATACGCAGTATTTT. This gives the protein CASSFPCTDTQYF.

This rearrangement joins TRBV7-3 to TRBJ2-2; D gene ambiguous. The V gene lost 3 bases and the J gene lost 2 bases, with 4 bases spanning the gap. CDR3 length: 13 amino acids. The germline gives CDR1 SGHTA, CDR2 FQGTGA. The CDR3 nucleotides are TGTGCCAGCAGCTTTATAAACACCGGGGAGCTGTTTTTT. Translating it yields CASSFINTGELFF.